The clone carrying this TCR beta chain occurred many times. From the 5' RACE reads, TCRdb called clonotypes with MiXCR, one entry per CDR3 protein. The data show about 100,000 distinct CDR3 sequences, with 5.5% to 7% seen just once and 12% held by the top ten. The sample is drawn from a study of identical twins. The CDR3 sequence is 16 residues long. CDR1 and CDR2 (germline): WSHSY, SAAADI. Trimming stripped 6 bases from V and 7 bases from J, with 24 bases between. The chain employs TRBV10-2 and TRBJ1-1; a possible D gene is TRBD1 (5 bases). The sample taken for sequencing was memory T cells sorted from blood. This clonotype was obtained from a woman aged 50 to 65 in good health. This CDR3 is CASRELTGLARGEAFF. The CDR3 nucleotides read TGCGCCAGCAGAGAGCTTACCGGGCTGGCAAGGGGTGAAGCTTTCTTT.